In this sample, the clone carrying this T cell receptor beta chain turned up many times. As yet, its antigen is unknown. V was clipped by 3 bases and J by 8 bases, with 10 bases between them. The CDR3 has 12 residues. The germline gives CDR1 MNHNY, CDR2 SVGAGI (reference sequence). This sample was included in a study of T cell repertoires in cytomegalovirus infection. Study information: Indicated by public TCR beta signatures were CMV infection and matching HLA type.

Each CDR3 protein is one row after TCRdb ran MiXCR on the reads. There are about 680,000 distinct CDR3 sequences in the sample; less than 25% occur only once, and approximately 8.2% lies in the top ten. The study's findings and limits: The response measured ex vivo was dominated by TCR beta clonotypes (HLA-C-restricted and CMV-specific).

The sequencing input was CD8+ T cells from PBMCs. The receptor's source is a human donor in good health (CMV status not recorded). Some clones in this sample may be carry-over from other donors' samples. This sequence joins TRBV6-6 and TRBJ1-2, with D possibly matching TRBD1 (5 bases). The CDR3 loop is CASSYGGTGYTF. CDR3 nucleotides: TGTGCCAGCAGTTATGGGGGAACCGGCTACACCTTC.